The 32 T cell receptor beta chains given below trace back to one sample, sequenced in a study of cytomegalovirus exposure and HLA in healthy donors. 60 Vbeta and 13 Jbeta primers were used in PCR. The repertoire was sequenced with immunoSEQ multiplex PCR; TCRdb's copy has only in-frame clones and lacks some. Of over 150,000 clones in the sample, approximately 80% were seen once. The material sequenced was PBMCs. These receptors came from a man in his late teens or twenties in good health and CMV-seropositive.

This chain joins TRBV4-2 and TRBJ2-3; a possible D gene is TRBD1 (5 bases). Between the trimmed V and J ends, which lost 0 bases and 3 bases, there was a span of 13 bases. The CDR3 loop spans 16 amino acids. CDR1 LGHNA and CDR2 YNFKEQ come from the germline V gene. The CDR3 loop is CASSQDRAAGTDTQYF. As DNA, the CDR3 is TGTGCCAGCAGCCAAGACCGGGCGGCAGGGACAGATACGCAGTATTTT.

The chain carries TRBV29-1 and TRBJ2-3; 8 positions agree with TRBD2. J gave up 5 bases and V 7 bases, and 8 bases lay outside the gene matches. The V gene's germline CDR1 is SQVTM and CDR2 ANQGSEA. The CDR3 is made up of 13 amino acids. The CDR3 DNA sequence: TGCAGCGGGAACGGGGGGGGTAGAGATACGCAGTATTTT. This codes for CSGNGGGRDTQYF.

This rearrangement joins TRBV27 to TRBJ2-7; a weak D match, TRBD2 (5 bases). V was cut by 3 bases and J by 0 bases, with 9 bases left in between. Germline CDR1 and CDR2: MNHEY and SMNVEV (reference sequence). The CDR3 is made up of 14 amino acids. CDR3 nucleotide sequence: TGTGCCAGCAGTTTGGGAGACCGCTCCTACGAGCAGTACTTC. Its protein is CASSLGDRSYEQYF.

This clone appeared once. One end of the junction is discordant with germline, which a read error may explain. The chain joins TRBV6-5 to TRBJ1-1, with D maybe TRBD1 (6 bases). Per the germline V gene, CDR1 is MNHEY and CDR2 is SVGAGI. The CDR3 totals 14 residues. The CDR3 here is CAGSYGTMNTEAFF. The DNA for the CDR3 is TGTGCCGGCAGTTACGGGACAATGAACACTGAAGCTTTCTTT.

The chain joins TRBV29-1 to TRBJ2-3, with 9 positions matching TRBD2. The CDR3 spans 15 residues. Trimming at V came to 4 bases and at J to 6 bases, leaving 11 bases not matched to a gene. The germline V gene encodes CDR1 SQVTM and CDR2 ANQGSEA. CDR3: CSVAENSGGRDTQYF. For the CDR3, the DNA is TGCAGCGTTGCGGAGAATAGCGGGGGCCGCGATACGCAGTATTTT.

The J gene is TRBJ2-1, the V gene TRBV4-1, with D unclear. V lost 0 bases and J lost 6, with 3 bases in between. CDR3 length equals 12 residues. Germline V CDR1 and CDR2: MGHRA, YSYEKL. The CDR3 coding sequence is TGCGCCAGCAGCCAAGAAGCCAATGAGCAGTTCTTC. Translating it yields CASSQEANEQFF.

V gene TRBV27 combines with J gene TRBJ2-4, with a tentative D call TRBD2 (5 bases). CDR1 MNHEY and CDR2 SMNVEV come from the germline V gene (reference sequence). V was shortened by 6 bases and J by 3 bases, with 15 bases between the two germline ends. This CDR3 is built from 15 residues. The CDR3 DNA reads TGTGCCAGCAGCACGAGACCCGGGATCAAAAACATTCAGTACTTC. Amino acid sequence: CASSTRPGIKNIQYF.

The genes are TRBV9 and TRBJ2-5, with D maybe TRBD1 (5 bases). Trimming removed 2 bases at V and 1 base at J, with 12 bases between. The CDR3 totals 15 residues. Germline CDR1 and CDR2: SGDLS and YYNGEE. This CDR3 reads CASSVGRQIQETQYF. CDR3 bases: TGTGCCAGCAGCGTCGGCAGACAGATCCAAGAGACCCAGTACTTC.

This chain uses TRBV4-3 with TRBJ1-6, with a possible D match to TRBD1 (6 bases). The CDR3 totals 15 residues. V dropped 2 bases and J dropped 8 bases, with 13 bases sitting between them. Looked up from germline, CDR1 is LGHNA and CDR2 is YSLEER. The CDR3 sequence: CASSQPDSPYSPLHF. The CDR3 DNA reads TGCGCCAGCAGCCAACCGGACAGCCCGTATTCACCCCTCCACTTT.

On this clone itself: Germline and junction disagree at one end, which may indicate a read error. V usage is TRBV19 and J usage is TRBJ1-4, with 8 bases that match TRBD1. The germline CDR1 and CDR2 sequences are LNHDA and SQIVND (reference sequence). This CDR3 spans 15 amino acids. In nucleotides, the CDR3 is TGTGCCAGTAGTCCGGCCGGGACAGGAAATGAACAACTGTTTTTT. As protein: CASSPAGTGNEQLFF.

V gene TRBV4-1 combines with J gene TRBJ1-2; D is uncertain. Germline V CDR1 and CDR2: MGHRA, YSYEKL. CDR3 length equals 14 residues. The V end was cut by 1 base, the J end by 6 bases, with 12 bases between. The chain's CDR3 is CASSQVSRRDGYTF. The CDR3 DNA reads TGCGCCAGCAGCCAAGTGTCCCGACGGGATGGCTACACCTTC.

This rearrangement joins TRBV5-1 to TRBJ1-1; tentative D call: TRBD1 (6 bases). Trimming took 3 bases from V and 11 from J, leaving 17 bases between them. The V gene's germline CDR1 is SGHRS and CDR2 YFSETQ. This CDR3 has 13 residues. DNA of the CDR3: TGCGCCAGCAGCTCGGACGGCACGGGGGGCGCTTTCTTT. Residues: CASSSDGTGGAFF.

This chain links TRBV19 with TRBJ1-1; D might be TRBD1 (5 bases). Per the germline V gene, CDR1 is LNHDA and CDR2 is SQIVND (reference sequence). Deletions cut 3 bases from V and 3 bases from J, with 14 bases between. The CDR3 spans 15 residues. The CDR3 protein is CASSISGPGDTEAFF. The CDR3 region has the DNA TGTGCCAGTAGTATTTCGGGACCGGGGGACACTGAAGCTTTCTTT.

The sample holds a few counts of this clone. The chain is built from TRBV4-2 and TRBJ2-1, with TRBD1 matching over 10 bases. Germline trimming cut 1 base from V and 1 base from J; bases unmatched to any gene: 4. Germline V lookup: CDR1 LGHNA, CDR2 YNFKEQ. The CDR3 spans 17 residues. The CDR3 protein is CASSQVDRGQSYNEQFF. The DNA for the CDR3 is TGTGCCAGCAGCCAAGTCGACAGGGGGCAATCCTACAATGAGCAGTTCTTC.

The chain has TRBV18 and TRBJ1-5; 11 bases are a match to TRBD1. In germline, CDR1 is KGHSH, CDR2 LQKENI. The CDR3 runs to 15 residues. V lost 2 bases and J lost 6; bases outside the gene matches: 3. The CDR3: CASSPSGQGVQPQHF. The CDR3 DNA is TGTGCCAGCTCACCATCGGGACAGGGGGTTCAGCCCCAGCATTTT.

This clone was detected only a few times. DNA for the CDR3: TGTGCCAGTAGTTATACTAGCGGGAAAGGGGAGCTGTTTTTT. Its translation is CASSYTSGKGELFF. The genes are TRBV19 and TRBJ2-2; TRBD2 matches 10 bases. The CDR3 loop spans 14 amino acids. CDR1 is LNHDA and CDR2 is SQIVND in the germline V gene (reference sequence). J gave up 8 bases and V 5 bases, and 5 bases lay outside the gene matches.

This chain joins TRBV4-3 and TRBJ2-6; 8 bases line up with TRBD1. Trimming at V came to 2 bases and at J to 0 bases, leaving 3 bases not matched to a gene. CDR1 is LGHNA and CDR2 is YSLEER in the germline V gene. This CDR3 region has 17 residues. The CDR3 spells CASSQRQGSSGANVLTF. The CDR3 coding sequence is TGCGCCAGCAGCCAACGACAGGGGAGCTCTGGGGCCAACGTCCTGACTTTC.

The rearrangement links TRBV10-3 to TRBJ2-2, with 7 bases aligning to TRBD1. With V trimmed by 8 bases and J by 1 base, 4 bases remained unmatched. Per the germline V gene, CDR1 is ENHRY and CDR2 is SYGVKD. The CDR3 runs to 14 residues. The CDR3 nucleotides are TGTGCCATCTCAGGGGGTCAGAACACCGGGGAGCTGTTTTTT. Protein: CAISGGQNTGELFF.

V is TRBV9 and J is TRBJ2-1; 12 positions match TRBD2. Trimming took 4 bases from V and 7 from J; bases not matched to a gene: 6. Germline loops: CDR1 SGDLS, CDR2 YYNGEE. The length of the CDR3 is 15 residues. In DNA form, the CDR3 reads TGTGCCAGCAGCCTGACTAGCGGGAGAGGGAATGAGCAGTTCTTC. Protein product: CASSLTSGRGNEQFF.

The J gene is TRBJ1-4, the V gene TRBV15, with TRBD1 as a possible D gene (5 bases). CDR3 size: 13 residues. V was cut by 6 bases and J by 4 bases, with 9 bases left in between. The germline CDR1 and CDR2 sequences are LNHNV and YYDKDF (reference sequence). CDR3 nucleotides: TGTGCCACCAGAAGACAGATTAATGAAAAACTGTTTTTT. Protein sequence: CATRRQINEKLFF.

The rearrangement joins TRBV6-6 to TRBJ1-2, with 8 bases matching TRBD1. The CDR3 is made up of 14 amino acids. V was clipped by 7 bases and J by 4 bases; unmatched bases: 8. From germline, CDR1 is MNHNY and CDR2 SVGAGI (reference sequence). The CDR3 DNA is TGTGCCAGCAACTCACAGGGGGAGAGCTATGGCTACACCTTC. It specifies CASNSQGESYGYTF.

The rearrangement uses TRBV5-4 and TRBJ1-2, with 8 bases matching TRBD1. The CDR3 spans 13 residues. Germline V gene lookup returns CDR1 SGHNT and CDR2 YYREEE (reference sequence). V trimming: 2 bases; J trimming: 8 bases; junction bases outside the gene matches: 5. As DNA, the CDR3 is TGTGCCAGCAGCTTCGGACAGGGACGGGGCTACACCTTC. Its protein product is CASSFGQGRGYTF.

The chain combines TRBV19 with TRBJ2-1; D unclear. Looked up from germline, CDR1 is LNHDA and CDR2 is SQIVND (reference sequence). This CDR3 comprises 14 residues. The ends were cut back, 4 bases at V and 0 bases at J, with 7 bases in the middle. The CDR3 protein is CASSKWASYNEQFF. The CDR3 DNA follows: TGTGCCAGTAGTAAGTGGGCCTCCTACAATGAGCAGTTCTTC. The full variable domain, in which reference TRBV19 and TRBJ2-1 provide the parts outside the CDR3, is DGGITQSPKYLFRKEGQNVTLSCEQNLNHDAMYWYRQDPGQGLRLIYYSQIVNDFQKGDIAEGYSVSREKKESFPLTVTSAQKNPTAFYLCASSKWASYNEQFFGPGTRLTVL.

This clone appeared a single time. The chain is built from TRBV2 and TRBJ2-4; 12 bases line up with TRBD1. Germline V gene sequence: CDR1 SNHLY, CDR2 FYNNEI. This CDR3 is 18 amino acids long. J gave up 3 bases and V 8 bases, and 14 bases lay outside the gene matches. CDR3 sequence (DNA): TGTGCCAGCGGCCCCGGGACAGGGGGCGCTTTGGGCAAAAACATTCAGTACTTC. It yields the protein CASGPGTGGALGKNIQYF.

The CDR3 bases are TGTGCCAGCTCACCTTCGGGACAGCCCTACGAGCAGTACTTC. Translation gives CASSPSGQPYEQYF. The chain carries TRBV18 and TRBJ2-7, with 7 bases identical to TRBD1. V trimming: 3 bases; J trimming: 2 bases; junction bases outside the gene matches: 4. The CDR3 runs to 14 residues. CDR1 and CDR2 (germline): KGHSH, LQKENI.

The rearrangement links TRBV5-1 to TRBJ1-4; D gene unclear. V lost 2 bases to trimming and J lost 3 bases, with 14 bases between them. Germline CDR1 reads SGHRS; CDR2 reads YFSETQ. This CDR3 is 16 amino acids long. As DNA, the CDR3 is TGCGCCAGCAGCTTCGGACGGACTTTCTCTAATGAAAAACTGTTTTTT. Protein product: CASSFGRTFSNEKLFF.

The rearrangement joins TRBV11-1 to TRBJ1-1; D remains ambiguous. The germline CDR1 and CDR2 sequences are SGHAT and FQDESV (reference sequence). Trimming cost V 5 bases and J 1 base, with 8 bases left between them. The CDR3 has 13 residues. CDR3 region: CASSPNRNTEAFF. CDR3 bases: TGTGCCAGCAGCCCTAACCGGAACACTGAAGCTTTCTTT.

The CDR3 is CASSAGTGVGYTF. The CDR3 bases are TGTGCCAGCAGTGCCGGGACAGGGGTTGGCTACACCTTC. The chain carries TRBV6-5 and TRBJ1-2, with 10 bases identical to TRBD1. Germline CDR1 and CDR2: MNHEY and SVGAGI. The junction had 4 bases not matched to a gene; V was cut back by 5 bases and J by 7 bases. The CDR3 is 13 residues long.

The V and J genes are TRBV10-3 and TRBJ2-3; TRBD2 matches at 8 bases. Losses at the gene ends were 2 bases for V and 4 bases for J; bases not matched to a gene: 14. This CDR3 has 18 amino acids. CDR1 is ENHRY, CDR2 SYGVKD, per germline. CDR3 sequence reads: CAISEPPRGRGDPDTQYF. The CDR3 DNA reads TGTGCCATCAGTGAGCCACCCCGGGGGCGGGGGGATCCAGATACGCAGTATTTT.

V gene TRBV5-1 combines with J gene TRBJ2-3; D gene unclear. The CDR3 length is 12 residues. Germline CDR1 SGHRS, CDR2 YFSETQ. The ends were cut back, 2 bases at V and 4 bases at J, with 5 bases in the middle. Written as DNA, the CDR3 is TGCGCCAGCAGCTTTTTATCAGATACGCAGTATTTT. Translating gives CASSFLSDTQYF.

This clone was detected a few times. The chain has TRBV7-9 and TRBJ2-7, with D perhaps TRBD1 (6 bases). CDR1 and CDR2 (germline): SEHNR, FQNEAQ (reference sequence). V shed 5 bases and J shed 3 bases, with 17 bases lying between them. The CDR3 sequence is 15 residues long. The CDR3 protein is CASSNPSQGYYEQYF. Written as DNA, the CDR3 is TGTGCCAGCAGCAACCCCAGTCAGGGGTACTACGAGCAGTACTTC.

In DNA, the CDR3 is TGTGCCAGCAGTTACTCGACAGGGAGAGCTGATGGCTACACCTTC. It yields the protein CASSYSTGRADGYTF. This sequence joins TRBV6-5 and TRBJ1-2; 7 nucleotides align to TRBD1. V was clipped by 0 bases and J by 6 bases; unmatched bases: 7. The CDR3 is made up of 15 amino acids. CDR1 and CDR2 (germline): MNHEY, SVGAGI.